This TCR beta chain was sequenced in a study of T-cell memory formation after mild COVID-19. Study outcomes and limitations: Pre-infection memory harbored some responding clones, suggesting cross-reactive memory joined. Most CD4+ clones that shrank were in CM and EM, while CD8+ ones turned up in EMRA.

This clonotype was counted a few times. Its antigen is not identified. UMIs and sample barcodes were carried by the TCR alpha and TCR beta cDNA libraries that 5'RACE produced using constant-segment primers. TCRdb ran MiXCR on the 5' RACE reads and lists one entry per CDR3 protein. The sample includes 400,000 or so distinct CDR3 sequences, around 21% of them seen just once. This receptor was identified in an adult woman who had mild COVID-19 (a few samples of this study predate the infection). Cell type and time point are not known. The material sequenced was PBMCs or a T cell subset sorted from them (not recorded which).

The CDR3 DNA follows: TGTGCCACCCTACCGGGGGGTTCCTACGAGCAGTACTTC. It encodes CATLPGGSYEQYF. J is TRBJ2-7 and V is TRBV19; 7 nucleotides match TRBD2. The V and J ends lost 10 bases and 1 base, in that order; junction bases with no gene match: 7. CDR1 is LNHDA and CDR2 is SQIVND in the germline V gene (reference sequence). This CDR3 contains 13 residues. The full variable domain, its missing parts supplied by reference TRBV19 and TRBJ2-7, is DGGITQSPKYLFRKEGQNVTLSCEQNLNHDAMYWYRQDPGQGLRLIYYSQIVNDFQKGDIAEGYSVSREKKESFPLTVTSAQKNPTAFYLCATLPGGSYEQYFGPGTRLTVT.